The 10 T cell receptor beta chains below were found in one sample sequenced in a study of T cell responses to AZD1222 COVID-19 vaccine. Some clones are missing from TCRdb's copy, which holds only in-frame ones; the method was immunoSEQ multiplex PCR. The repertoire holds tens of thousands of clones, with around three quarters as singletons. The sequencing here drew on peripheral blood, taken 28 days after the second dose of the MenACWY control vaccine. These receptors all stem from an adult who received the MenACWY meningococcal vaccine as a control.

The chain combines TRBV2 with TRBJ1-5; tentative D call: TRBD1 (6 bases). V lost 6 bases and J lost 3, with 12 bases in between. Germline V lookup: CDR1 SNHLY, CDR2 FYNNEI. The CDR3 extends over 14 amino acids. The CDR3 DNA reads TGTGCCAGCAGATTGGGGGCAGACAATCAGCCCCAGCATTTT. This sequence encodes CASRLGADNQPQHF.

This chain connects TRBV7-2 to TRBJ2-5; 9 bases map to TRBD1. This CDR3 has 15 residues. Germline V gene sequence: CDR1 SGHTA, CDR2 FQGNSA. Trimming cost V 5 bases and J 5 bases; bases outside gene matches: 9. The CDR3 DNA reads as TGTGCCAGCAGCCCTGGGACAGGGAATGGGGAGACCCAGTACTTC. Encoded protein: CASSPGTGNGETQYF.

This clone was recorded a few times. V is TRBV11-1 and J is TRBJ1-1; the D gene is possibly TRBD1 (6 bases). In germline, CDR1 is SGHAT, CDR2 FQDESV (reference sequence). V was trimmed by 4 bases and J by 3 bases, leaving 15 bases between them. The CDR3 runs to 15 residues. CDR3 in amino acids: CASSSRNPGDTEAFF. CDR3 bases: TGTGCCAGCAGCTCCAGGAACCCAGGGGACACTGAAGCTTTCTTT.

This clone was picked up one time. The rearrangement links TRBV19 to TRBJ1-2; D gene unclear. V was clipped by 3 bases and J by 4 bases, with 12 bases between them. The CDR3 consists of 14 residues. Germline assignment: CDR1 LNHDA and CDR2 SQIVND (reference sequence). CDR3 DNA sequence: TGTGCCAGTAGTATGTCTCCAGGATCCTATGGCTACACCTTC. It is translated as CASSMSPGSYGYTF.

CDR3: CAIGLSYEQYF. The CDR3 bases are TGTGCCATAGGACTATCCTACGAGCAGTACTTC. This chain links TRBV2 with TRBJ2-7, with a tentative D call TRBD2 (6 bases). This CDR3 comprises 11 residues. Trimming left V 10 bases short and J 1 base short, with 8 bases between. CDR1 and CDR2 from the germline V gene are SNHLY and FYNNEI.

The chain employs TRBV28 and TRBJ1-6, with TRBD1 as a possible D gene (6 bases). CDR1 and CDR2 (germline): MDHEN, SYDVKM. V shed 3 bases and J shed 10 bases, with 10 bases lying between them. This CDR3 has 13 amino acids. CDR3 nucleotides: TGTGCCAGCAGTTTCCGGGGACAATCACCCCTCCACTTT. Translating gives CASSFRGQSPLHF. Full variable domain (rest looked up from reference TRBV28 and TRBJ1-6): DVKVTQSSRYLVKRTGEKVFLECVQDMDHENMFWYRQDPGLGLRLIYFSYDVKMKEKGDIPEGYSVSREKKERFSLILESASTNQTSMYLCASSFRGQSPLHFGNGTRLTVT.

For the CDR3, the DNA is TGTGCCAGCGTCTTATCGAGCTCCTACAATGAGCAGTTCTTC. This translates into CASVLSSSYNEQFF. The genes are TRBV6-5 and TRBJ2-1; D is ambiguous. V gave up 8 bases and J gave up 0 bases, with 11 bases separating them. The CDR3 loop spans 14 amino acids. Germline CDR1 is MNHEY and CDR2 is SVGAGI.

V and J are TRBV7-9 and TRBJ2-5; D gene uncertain. The CDR3 is made up of 15 amino acids. V gave up 1 base and J gave up 2 bases, with 11 bases separating them. The germline V gene has CDR1 SEHNR and CDR2 FQNEAQ (reference sequence). The chain's CDR3 is CASSLGNGPQETQYF. The CDR3 DNA sequence: TGTGCCAGCAGCTTAGGTAACGGTCCACAAGAGACCCAGTACTTC.

The V call is TRBV5-5, the J call TRBJ1-5; 10 nucleotides align to TRBD1. Germline loops: CDR1 SGHKS, CDR2 YYEKEE (reference sequence). Trimming took 2 bases from V and 7 from J; bases not matched to a gene: 6. CDR3 length equals 15 residues. The CDR3 DNA reads as TGTGCCAGCAGCTTTCGGACAGGGGGGGACCAGCCCCAGCATTTT. This encodes CASSFRTGGDQPQHF.

The chain combines TRBV4-2 with TRBJ1-1; D call uncertain. The germline CDR1 and CDR2 sequences are LGHNA and YNFKEQ. The CDR3 spans 16 residues. V lost 0 bases and J lost 1, with 12 bases in between. For the CDR3, the DNA is TGTGCCAGCAGCCAAGAAGGCGTCATGGGGAACACTGAAGCTTTCTTT. Its translation is CASSQEGVMGNTEAFF.